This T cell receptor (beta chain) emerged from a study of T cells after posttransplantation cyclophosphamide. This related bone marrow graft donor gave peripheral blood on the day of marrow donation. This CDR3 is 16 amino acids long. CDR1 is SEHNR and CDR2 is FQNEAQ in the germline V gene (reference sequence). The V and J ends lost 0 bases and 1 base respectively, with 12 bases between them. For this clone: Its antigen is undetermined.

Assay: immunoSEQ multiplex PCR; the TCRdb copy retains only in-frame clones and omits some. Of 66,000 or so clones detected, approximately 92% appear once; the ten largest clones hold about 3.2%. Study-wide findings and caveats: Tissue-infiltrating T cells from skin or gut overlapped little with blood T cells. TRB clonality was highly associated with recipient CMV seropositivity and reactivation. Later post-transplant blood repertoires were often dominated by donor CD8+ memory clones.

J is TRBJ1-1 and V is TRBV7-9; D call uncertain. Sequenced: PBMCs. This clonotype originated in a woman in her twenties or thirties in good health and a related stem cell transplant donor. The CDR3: CASSLARALGNTEAFF. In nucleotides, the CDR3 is TGTGCCAGCAGCTTAGCGCGGGCGCTGGGGAACACTGAAGCTTTCTTT.